The present entry profiles one TCR beta chain with its context. Only in-frame clones appear in the TCRdb table, and some are missing; sequencing was by immunoSEQ multiplex PCR. The sample lists fewer than 15,000 clones, approximately 93% occurring once. The data derive from a study of control samples from healthy donors and cancer patients. Sequencing was carried out using PBMCs. This clonotype was sampled from a man between 65 and 80 years old with head and neck cancer.

CDR3 DNA: TGTGCCAGTAGTCCCGGACAGGGGGCCCAGTACTTC. Translating gives CASSPGQGAQYF. The chain carries TRBV19 and TRBJ2-5; TRBD1 matches at 10 bases. V was clipped by 5 bases and J by 9 bases; unmatched bases: 3. In germline, CDR1 is LNHDA, CDR2 SQIVND (reference sequence). The CDR3 consists of 12 residues. Drawing the rest from reference TRBV19 and TRBJ2-5, the complete variable domain is DGGITQSPKYLFRKEGQNVTLSCEQNLNHDAMYWYRQDPGQGLRLIYYSQIVNDFQKGDIAEGYSVSREKKESFPLTVTSAQKNPTAFYLCASSPGQGAQYFGPGTRLLVL.